This T cell receptor beta chain was recovered during a study of T cell repertoires in cytomegalovirus infection. As for the study in general: Indications of both CMV infection and matching HLA type were provided by public TCR beta signatures.

MiXCR, run by TCRdb on the reads, gives a single entry per CDR3 protein. There are tens of thousands of distinct CDR3 sequences in the sample; more than 20% occur only once, and 55% to 75% lies in the top ten. Findings and limits, study-wide: There were HLA-C-restricted CMV-specific TCR beta clonotypes dominating the ex vivo response.

Notes on this clonotype: What it recognizes is unknown.

Losses at the gene ends were 2 bases for V and 2 bases for J; bases not matched to a gene: 6. This CDR3 comprises 16 residues. The V gene's germline CDR1 is MGHDK and CDR2 SYGVNS. The sequence came from a human donor in good health (CMV status not recorded). Some clones in this sample may be carry-over from other donors' samples. The source material was CD8+ T cells from cultured PBMCs, sampled from culture after CMV antigen stimulation. The chain carries TRBV25-1 and TRBJ1-1, with TRBD1 matching 9 bases. The CDR3 reads CASSEGEDRGNTEAFF. In nucleotides, the CDR3 is TGTGCCAGCAGTGAAGGGGAGGACAGGGGAAACACTGAAGCTTTCTTT.